Each of the 11 T cell receptor beta chains below was sequenced from the same sample in a study of cytomegalovirus exposure and HLA in healthy donors. Profiled with immunoSEQ multiplex PCR; TCRdb holds only in-frame clones, not every one. The data show about 270,000 clones, around 86% seen once. The sequencing input was PBMCs. These receptors originate from a woman younger than 30 in good health and CMV-seronegative.

The CDR3 DNA reads as TGTGCCAGCAGACAGGACTCTGGAAACACCATATATTTT. Translation: CASRQDSGNTIYF. This rearrangement joins TRBV2 to TRBJ1-3; TRBD1 might be the D (5 bases). Germline-derived CDR1 and CDR2 are SNHLY and FYNNEI. This CDR3 region has 13 residues. V lost 6 bases to trimming and J lost 0 bases, with 6 bases between them.

The chain recombines TRBV4-1 with TRBJ2-7; TRBD2 matches 11 bases. The V segment lost 3 bases and the J segment 4 bases; nucleotides outside the gene matches: 11. There are 17 residues in the CDR3. Looked up from germline, CDR1 is MGHRA and CDR2 is YSYEKL. This CDR3 reads CASSHGRGSGREYEQYF. The CDR3 bases are TGCGCCAGCAGCCACGGGCGGGGTAGCGGGAGGGAGTACGAGCAGTACTTC.

The genes are TRBV6-6 and TRBJ1-2; the D gene is possibly TRBD1 (6 bases). The V gene's germline CDR1 is MNHNY and CDR2 SVGAGI (reference sequence). The V end was cut by 2 bases, the J end by 8 bases, with 6 bases between. The CDR3 runs 11 residues. CDR3 nucleotides: TGTGCCAGCAGTTACCAGGGGGGCTACACCTTC. Its protein product is CASSYQGGYTF.

This clone was detected only once. The CDR3 spells CASSPSIGAIGSEQFF. In DNA, the CDR3 is TGTGCCAGCAGTCCATCGATAGGGGCAATAGGGTCGGAGCAGTTCTTC. J is TRBJ2-1 and V is TRBV28, with D tentatively TRBD1 (5 bases). CDR3 length: 16 residues. The germline V and J ends were trimmed by 5 bases and 10 bases, with 24 bases remaining between them. Germline V gene data show CDR1 as MDHEN and CDR2 as SYDVKM. Filled out from reference TRBV28 and TRBJ2-1, the complete variable domain reads DVKVTQSSRYLVKRTGEKVFLECVQDMDHENMFWYRQDPGLGLRLIYFSYDVKMKEKGDIPEGYSVSREKKERFSLILESASTNQTSMYLCASSPSIGAIGSEQFFGPGTRLTVL.

The chain recombines TRBV19 with TRBJ2-7, with TRBD1 matching 8 bases. V gave up 4 bases and J gave up 7 bases; unmatched junction bases: 15. Germline V gene lookup returns CDR1 LNHDA and CDR2 SQIVND (reference sequence). The CDR3 is made up of 16 amino acids. CDR3 loop: CASSRNRGTGLEEQYF. Written as DNA, the CDR3 is TGTGCCAGTAGTAGAAACCGGGGGACAGGTCTGGAGGAGCAGTACTTC.

The chain is built from TRBV18 and TRBJ2-7, with 9 bases fitting TRBD1. The CDR3 has 14 residues. Unmatched junction bases numbered 8, after V lost 4 bases and J lost 7 bases. The germline CDR1 and CDR2 sequences are KGHSH and LQKENI. CDR3 nucleotides: TGTGCCAGCTCACACCCGGGACAGGGTCTGGAGCAGTACTTC. It yields the protein CASSHPGQGLEQYF.

The CDR3: CASSLGLAGEHEQYF. The CDR3 nucleotides read TGTGCCAGCAGCTTAGGACTAGCGGGAGAACACGAGCAGTACTTC. The chain links TRBV7-9 to TRBJ2-7; 12 positions match TRBD2. The J segment lost 5 bases and the V segment lost 1 base, leaving 3 bases of the junction unmatched. Germline lookup yields CDR1 SEHNR and CDR2 FQNEAQ (reference sequence). CDR3 size: 15 residues.

This clone was seen a few times. The CDR3 bases are TGTGCCAGCAGACAGGGCAGGACTACCGGGGAGCTGTTTTTT. It encodes CASRQGRTTGELFF. The chain recombines TRBV7-3 with TRBJ2-2; a weak D match, TRBD1 (6 bases). CDR3 length: 14 residues. Germline V lookup: CDR1 SGHTA, CDR2 FQGTGA. V lost 6 bases and J lost 5, with 13 bases in between.

In this sample, this clone turned up a few times. This chain connects TRBV30 to TRBJ1-1; D is unresolved. Germline-derived CDR1 and CDR2 are GTSNPN and SVGIG (reference sequence). The CDR3 contains 16 residues. Trimming removed 2 bases from V and 4 bases from J, with 20 bases in between. The CDR3 loop is CAWSPLPQALSTEAFF. The CDR3 DNA reads as TGTGCCTGGAGTCCTCTCCCCCAGGCCCTCAGCACTGAAGCTTTCTTT.

The genes are TRBV19 and TRBJ1-1; D might be TRBD1 (6 bases). The V end was cut by 4 bases, the J end by 4 bases, with 13 bases between. The CDR3 loop spans 14 amino acids. The germline gives CDR1 LNHDA, CDR2 SQIVND (reference sequence). The CDR3 bases are TGTGCCAGTAGTACCTTAAACAGGGCCACTGAAGCTTTCTTT. This codes for CASSTLNRATEAFF.

This clone was counted between two and nine times. The CDR3 region is CASRLRVQSYNEQFF. As DNA, the CDR3 is TGTGCCAGTAGATTACGTGTCCAGTCCTACAATGAGCAGTTCTTC. V is TRBV19 and J is TRBJ2-1; D uncertain. V was cut by 6 bases and J by 1 base, with 13 bases left in between. The CDR3 contains 15 residues. CDR1 is LNHDA and CDR2 is SQIVND in the germline V gene (reference sequence).